Shown below are 15 T cell receptor beta chains from a single sample sequenced in a study of T cell repertoires in cytomegalovirus infection. TCRdb reanalysed the reads using MiXCR and keeps one entry per CDR3 protein. The data show 250,000 to 400,000 distinct CDR3 sequences, around 25% seen once. What these receptors recognize is not known. The source was cultured PBMCs, collected from culture after CMV antigen stimulation. These receptors were obtained from a human donor in good health (CMV status not recorded). Some clones in this sample may be carry-over from other donors' samples.

The J gene is TRBJ2-3, the V gene TRBV2; tentative D call: TRBD2 (6 bases). The CDR3 runs 15 residues. Trimming stripped 5 bases from V and 0 bases from J, with 12 bases between. The germline gives CDR1 SNHLY, CDR2 FYNNEI. CDR3: CASSWDLTSTDTQYF. The CDR3 coding sequence is TGTGCCAGCAGTTGGGACTTAACTAGCACAGATACGCAGTATTTT.

This clonotype turned up a few times. The chain carries TRBV20-1 and TRBJ2-1, with a tentative D call TRBD1 (6 bases). Trimming cost V 6 bases and J 6 bases, with 15 bases left between them. CDR3 length: 13 residues. CDR1 and CDR2 from the germline V gene are DFQATT and SNEGSKA (reference sequence). The CDR3 here is CSALTGTINEQFF. CDR3 bases: TGCAGTGCCCTTACAGGGACGATCAATGAGCAGTTCTTC.

The V gene is TRBV12-3 or TRBV12-4, the J gene TRBJ2-7; possible D gene TRBD1, 6 bases. V gave up 6 bases and J gave up 7 bases, with 13 bases separating them. The CDR3 consists of 12 residues. CDR3 protein: CASSLLQGEQYF. CDR3 DNA sequence: TGTGCCAGCAGCCTACTGCAGGGGGAGCAGTACTTC.

This clonotype was seen a handful of times. The rearrangement joins TRBV20-1 to TRBJ2-7, with TRBD2 matching over 7 bases. The J segment lost 3 bases and the V segment lost 3 bases, leaving 20 bases of the junction unmatched. The germline V gene encodes CDR1 DFQATT and CDR2 SNEGSKA (reference sequence). The CDR3 contains 18 residues. The CDR3 protein is CSASAIFGGGPYSYEQYF. In nucleotides, the CDR3 is TGCAGTGCTAGTGCGATTTTTGGGGGAGGGCCGTATAGCTACGAGCAGTACTTC.

The genes are TRBV10-3 and TRBJ1-2, with D perhaps matching TRBD1 (6 bases). The CDR3 has 14 amino acids. V was cut by 7 bases and J by 1 base, with 13 bases left in between. CDR1 is ENHRY, CDR2 SYGVKD, per germline. CDR3 bases: TGTGCCATCACACAGGGACTTGATAACTATGGCTACACCTTC. Protein sequence: CAITQGLDNYGYTF.

The chain carries TRBV7-6 and TRBJ2-5; possible D gene TRBD2, 5 bases. This CDR3 is 15 amino acids long. Germline CDR1 reads SGHVS; CDR2 reads FNYEAQ. V was shortened by 1 base and J by 5 bases, with 14 bases between the two germline ends. CDR3 residues: CASSLGPLALETQYF. Written as DNA, the CDR3 is TGTGCCAGCAGCTTAGGTCCTCTAGCTCTCGAGACCCAGTACTTC.

The chain couples TRBV27 to TRBJ1-1; 8 bases are shared with TRBD1. This CDR3 is 14 amino acids long. Germline-derived CDR1 and CDR2 are MNHEY and SMNVEV (reference sequence). Trimming took 5 bases from V and 3 from J; bases not matched to a gene: 5. CDR3: CASSRQGPDTEAFF. CDR3 nucleotides: TGTGCCAGCAGTCGACAGGGGCCCGACACTGAAGCTTTCTTT.

There are a few counts of this clonotype. The chain couples TRBV15 to TRBJ2-4, with TRBD2 as a possible D gene (6 bases). Germline values: CDR1 LNHNV, CDR2 YYDKDF (reference sequence). V shed 0 bases and J shed 0 bases, with 9 bases lying between them. The CDR3 consists of 16 residues. CDR3 DNA: TGTGCCACCAGCAGAGATCGGGGGTTAGCCAAAAACATTCAGTACTTC. It encodes CATSRDRGLAKNIQYF.

With respect to this clonotype: It may be a read error: a sequence one base away is much more abundant. The chain carries TRBV5-1 and TRBJ2-1, with 11 bases matching TRBD2. The ends lost 4 bases at V and 7 bases at J; junction bases unmatched: 10. CDR1 and CDR2 (germline): SGHRS, YFSETQ. The CDR3 consists of 16 residues. CDR3: CASSVLGLAASNEQFF. The CDR3 nucleotides read TGCGCCAGCAGCGTTTTGGGACTAGCGGCAAGTAATGAGCAGTTCTTC.

A few counts support this clonotype. The rearrangement links TRBV20-1 to TRBJ1-2, with D maybe TRBD1 (5 bases). Germline V gene sequence: CDR1 DFQATT, CDR2 SNEGSKA (reference sequence). The length of the CDR3 is 14 residues. V was shortened by 1 base and J by 4 bases, with 13 bases between the two germline ends. This CDR3 is CSARASGDGYGYTF. CDR3 nucleotide sequence: TGCAGTGCTAGAGCCTCGGGGGACGGCTATGGCTACACCTTC.

The chain is built from TRBV29-1 and TRBJ2-1; D not certain. The CDR3 totals 13 residues. Germline V gene lookup returns CDR1 SQVTM and CDR2 ANQGSEA. V lost 2 bases, J lost 10 bases, and 15 bases lay in between. CDR3 in DNA: TGCAGCGTTGAATGGCGGCTTCCCGACGAGCAGTTCTTC. Protein: CSVEWRLPDEQFF.

This clonotype was seen more than once but under ten times. The rearrangement joins TRBV12-3 or TRBV12-4 to TRBJ2-1; 9 bases align to TRBD2. This CDR3 contains 18 residues. The junction had 11 bases not matched to a gene; V was cut back by 1 base and J by 4 bases. The CDR3 coding sequence is TGTGCCAGCAGTTTAGAGGGACTAGCTAAGACCCCTTACAATGAGCAGTTCTTC. Protein: CASSLEGLAKTPYNEQFF.

There are a few counts of this clonotype. The chain uses TRBV3-1 and TRBJ1-2; possible D gene TRBD1, 5 bases. CDR1 is LGHDT, CDR2 YNNKEL, per germline (reference sequence). CDR3 length: 16 amino acids. Trimming took 3 bases from V and 0 from J, leaving 14 bases between them. In DNA, the CDR3 is TGTGCCAGCAGCCAGCAAACAGGCGTAGCTAACTATGGCTACACCTTC. This codes for CASSQQTGVANYGYTF.

The chain carries TRBV6-1 and TRBJ1-1, with D maybe TRBD1 (6 bases). The CDR3 length is 14 residues. Per germline, CDR1 MNHNS and CDR2 SASEGT. V gave up 5 bases and J gave up 3 bases, with 13 bases separating them. The CDR3 spells CASSYFQGYTEAFF. The CDR3 DNA reads TGTGCCAGCAGTTATTTCCAGGGGTACACTGAAGCTTTCTTT.

This clonotype turned up a few times. V gene TRBV14 combines with J gene TRBJ1-5; the D is unclear. Germline V gives CDR1 SGHDN, CDR2 FVKESK. V gave up 0 bases and J gave up 5 bases, with 5 bases separating them. The CDR3 is 13 residues long. The CDR3: CASSQDVDQPQHF. DNA for the CDR3: TGTGCCAGCAGCCAAGATGTAGATCAGCCCCAGCATTTT.